The 9 T cell receptor beta chains below were found in one sample sequenced in a study of regulatory T cells in long-lasting Graves disease. Time point: newly diagnosed GD, antithyroid drugs for less than 3 months. Construction of the TCR library relied on RNA isolated from PBMCs. CDR3 regions were amplified by Arm-PCR using iRepertoire HTBI primers to build TCR beta libraries. TCRdb processed the multiplex PCR reads anew with MiXCR; each CDR3 protein has one entry. The table includes about 530,000 distinct CDR3 sequences, more than 15% detected once. The same specimen was also included in a second study, on T cells in Graves' hyperthyroidism and ophthalmopathy.

The source was peripheral blood mononuclear cells (PBMCs), collected at new diagnosis, from a patient treated with antithyroid drugs. The source of these receptors is a woman aged 40 to 65 with Graves disease.

In its sample, this clonotype was seen many times. The genes are TRBV2 and TRBJ2-3, with 11 positions matching TRBD2. The CDR3 has 15 amino acids. Trimming took 6 bases from V and 1 from J; bases not matched to a gene: 3. CDR1 is SNHLY, CDR2 FYNNEI, per germline. The CDR3 coding sequence is TGTGCCAGCAGGATACTAGCGGGGGGCACAGATACGCAGTATTTT. Residues: CASRILAGGTDTQYF.

This chain's CDR3 is CASRRTGGKAFF. For the CDR3, the DNA is TGTGCCAGTAGAAGGACAGGGGGGAAAGCTTTCTTT. The V gene is TRBV19, the J gene TRBJ1-1; TRBD1 matches at 10 bases. Trimming cost V 6 bases and J 9 bases; bases outside gene matches: 4. CDR1 is LNHDA, CDR2 SQIVND, per germline (reference sequence). The CDR3 is 12 amino acids.

Notes on this clonotype: This may arise from a read error, as a much more abundant clone is one base away. This chain connects TRBV7-9 to TRBJ2-3, with D possibly TRBD1 on 5 matching bases. The CDR3 consists of 14 residues. The germline CDR1 and CDR2 sequences are SEHNR and FQNEAQ (reference sequence). The chain's CDR3 is CASGLLEATGTQYF. CDR3 in DNA: TGTGCCAGCGGGTTACTCGAGGCCACAGGTACGCAGTATTTT.

This clonotype occurred many times. This rearrangement joins TRBV12-3 or TRBV12-4 to TRBJ1-4; possibly TRBD1 for D (5 bases). Between the trimmed V and J ends, which lost 2 bases and 4 bases, there was a span of 14 bases. There are 16 residues in the CDR3. CDR3 DNA sequence: TGTGCCAGCAGTTTACGCGGCCCGGGGGTTAATGAAAAACTGTTTTTT. It yields the protein CASSLRGPGVNEKLFF.

With respect to this clonotype: Given the absence of the conserved phenylalanine or tryptophan at the CDR3 end, a read error is likely. The chain uses TRBV5-1 and TRBJ2-7; 9 bases agree with TRBD1. Germline trimming cut 2 bases from V and 2 bases from J; bases unmatched to any gene: 5. The germline gives CDR1 SGHRS, CDR2 YFSETQ. The CDR3 runs to 15 residues. The CDR3 coding sequence is TGCGCCAGCAGCTTACAGGGGGCCACCACCTACGAGCAGTACCTC. Translated: CASSLQGATTYEQYL.

CDR3 nucleotides: TGTGCCAGCAGCCAGCCGGGACAGGGTTCCGGGGAGCTGTTTTTT. The encoded protein is CASSQPGQGSGELFF. The rearrangement uses TRBV3-1 and TRBJ2-2, with 9 bases that match TRBD1. Germline values: CDR1 LGHDT, CDR2 YNNKEL (reference sequence). The CDR3 consists of 15 residues. The V gene end was trimmed by 3 bases and the J gene end by 6 bases; junction bases not matched to a gene: 5.

The chain carries TRBV4-1 and TRBJ2-2; D uncertain. This CDR3 is 12 amino acids long. The germline CDR1 and CDR2 sequences are MGHRA and YSYEKL. V was shortened by 3 bases and J by 6 bases, with 5 bases between the two germline ends. As DNA, the CDR3 is TGCGCCAGCAGCCATACCCCCGGGGAGCTGTTTTTT. Translated: CASSHTPGELFF.

The V and J genes are TRBV3-1 and TRBJ2-3, with TRBD2 matching over 12 bases. The end of the DNA fits TRBJ2-5 better, so the J call may be wrong. The CDR3 runs 15 residues. The germline CDR1 and CDR2 sequences are LGHDT and YNNKEL (reference sequence). The CDR3 region is CASSPTSGGEGTQYF. As DNA, the CDR3 is TGTGCCAGCAGCCCGACTAGCGGGGGCGAAGGGACCCAGTACTTC.

This clonotype was seen ten or more times. The chain joins TRBV7-8 to TRBJ2-4; 8 nucleotides line up with TRBD1. The V and J ends lost 6 bases and 8 bases, in that order; junction bases with no gene match: 12. CDR1 and CDR2 (germline): SGHVS, FQNEAQ. This CDR3 has 15 residues. CDR3 nucleotide sequence: TGTGCCAGCAGTCCACAGGCAGGGGGCGCCGACATTCAGTACTTC. It specifies CASSPQAGGADIQYF.